This T cell receptor (beta chain) derives from a study of memory CD4+ T cells and cytomegalovirus serostatus. Study as a whole: Healthy Belgian adult donors included roughly ten CMV-positive and about two dozen CMV-negative people.

Concerning this clone itself: Its antigen is currently unknown.

This CDR3 comprises 13 residues. The germline CDR1 and CDR2 sequences are GTSNPN and SVGIG (reference sequence). Trimming removed 2 bases at V and 17 bases at J, with 21 bases between. The sort gate was single viable CD3+CD4+CD8-CD45RO+ cells for memory CD4+ T cells. Total CD4+ T cells were enriched by CD4 positive selection. Findings and limits, study-wide: Each of 67 CMV-associated TCRbeta sequences occurred in one to five individuals. Repertoires predicted CMV serostatus with median bootstrapped AUC of about 0.95.

Sequencing was performed with immunoSEQ multiplex PCR; in TCRdb, only in-frame clones are kept and a portion is missing. The repertoire holds approximately 50,000 clones, with 70% to 75% as singletons. Sequencing was done on a sample of memory CD4+ T cells from blood. This TCR derives from an adult in good health and CMV-seropositive. The chain is built from TRBV30 and TRBJ2-2; D may match TRBD1 or TRBD2 (5 bases each). CDR3 loop: CAWSIGSGSALFF. The CDR3 coding sequence is TGTGCCTGGAGTATAGGGTCAGGGAGCGCGCTCTTTTTT.